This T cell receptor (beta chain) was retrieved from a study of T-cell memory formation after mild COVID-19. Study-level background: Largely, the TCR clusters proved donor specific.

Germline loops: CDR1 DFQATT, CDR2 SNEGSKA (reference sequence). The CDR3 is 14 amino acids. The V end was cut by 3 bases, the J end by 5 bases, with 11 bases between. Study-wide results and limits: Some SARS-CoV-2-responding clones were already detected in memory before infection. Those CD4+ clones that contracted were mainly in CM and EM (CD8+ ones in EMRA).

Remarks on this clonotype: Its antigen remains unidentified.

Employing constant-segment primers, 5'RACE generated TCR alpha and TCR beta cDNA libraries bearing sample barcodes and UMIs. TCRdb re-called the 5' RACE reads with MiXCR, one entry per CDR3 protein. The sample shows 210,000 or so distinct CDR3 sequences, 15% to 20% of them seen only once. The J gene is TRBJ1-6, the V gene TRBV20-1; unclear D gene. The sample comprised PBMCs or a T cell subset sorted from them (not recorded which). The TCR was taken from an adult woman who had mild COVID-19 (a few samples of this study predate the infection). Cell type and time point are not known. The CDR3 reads CSASARHHNSPLHF. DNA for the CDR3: TGCAGTGCTAGCGCTCGACACCATAATTCACCCCTCCACTTT.